This passage covers 12 T cell receptor beta chains from one sample sequenced in a study of blood T cell repertoires in COVID-19. TCRdb keeps only in-frame clones here, not all; method: immunoSEQ multiplex PCR. The table lists approximately 300,000 clones, 86% of them singletons, with around 1.5% in the top ten. Material: peripheral blood. Receptor source: a woman aged 50 to 65 with acute or convalescent COVID-19.

CDR3: CATSPGRTGETTDTQYF. The CDR3 region has the DNA TGTGCCACCAGCCCGGGTCGCACAGGGGAGACCACAGATACGCAGTATTTT. The chain joins TRBV24-1 to TRBJ2-3, with 7 bases fitting TRBD1. V was clipped by 7 bases and J by 2 bases; unmatched bases: 14. This CDR3 has 17 residues. CDR1 KGHDR and CDR2 SFDVKD come from the germline V gene.

The chain recombines TRBV7-9 with TRBJ2-4; the match to TRBD1 covers 8 bases. Trimming took 5 bases from V and 7 from J; bases not matched to a gene: 7. The CDR3 is 14 residues long. The germline V gene encodes CDR1 SEHNR and CDR2 FQNEAQ (reference sequence). CDR3 DNA: TGTGCCAGCAGCGACCGGACAGGGTGGAACATTCAGTACTTC. It codes for CASSDRTGWNIQYF.

The chain links TRBV9 to TRBJ2-3; D unresolved. V was shortened by 0 bases and J by 1 base, with 12 bases between the two germline ends. This CDR3 is 16 amino acids long. Germline-derived CDR1 and CDR2 are SGDLS and YYNGEE. In DNA form, the CDR3 reads TGTGCCAGCAGCGTAGACTACCCAGAGGGCACAGATACGCAGTATTTT. It codes for CASSVDYPEGTDTQYF.

In DNA, the CDR3 is TGTGCCAGCAGTGTGGGCCCTTCCACAGATACGCAGTATTTT. As protein: CASSVGPSTDTQYF. The rearrangement joins TRBV6-4 to TRBJ2-3; no clear D gene. The V end was cut by 4 bases, the J end by 2 bases, with 10 bases between. Germline V CDR1 and CDR2: MRHNA, SNTAGT. The CDR3 covers 14 residues.

The J gene is TRBJ2-3, the V gene TRBV7-2, with TRBD2 matching 12 bases. Germline V gives CDR1 SGHTA, CDR2 FQGNSA. V dropped 8 bases and J dropped 0; count of bases not matched to a gene: 3. This CDR3 has 15 amino acids. CDR3 DNA: TGTGCCAGCTGGGGACTAGCGGGTAGCACAGATACGCAGTATTTT. Protein product: CASWGLAGSTDTQYF.

In DNA, the CDR3 is TGTGCCAGCAGCAGTCAGGCCGCGAACACCGGGGAGCTGTTTTTT. It encodes CASSSQAANTGELFF. The J gene is TRBJ2-2, the V gene TRBV21-1; TRBD1 reflects the table's D call only, with no check against the DNA. TRBV21-1 has pseudogene status. This CDR3 contains 15 residues.

In DNA form, the CDR3 reads TGTGCCAGCTCACCTCCCGACAGGGTAAAGCAGTACTTC. It codes for CASSPPDRVKQYF. The chain carries TRBV18 and TRBJ2-7, with TRBD1 identical over 7 bases. The length of the CDR3 is 13 residues. V shed 3 bases, J shed 8 bases, and the junction held 7 bases outside the gene matches. CDR1 and CDR2 (germline): KGHSH, LQKENI.

The chain combines TRBV18 with TRBJ1-1, with D perhaps TRBD1 (5 bases). This CDR3 is built from 14 residues. Trimming removed 1 base from V and 0 bases from J, with 6 bases in between. CDR1 is KGHSH, CDR2 LQKENI, per germline. Written as DNA, the CDR3 is TGTGCCAGCTCACCACGGGGCTTGAACACTGAAGCTTTCTTT. Translating it yields CASSPRGLNTEAFF. The complete variable domain, with remaining parts taken from reference TRBV18 and TRBJ1-1, reads NAGVMQNPRHLVRRRGQEARLRCSPMKGHSHVYWYRQLPEEGLKFMVYLQKENIIDESGMPKERFSAEFPKEGPSILRIQQVVRGDSAAYFCASSPRGLNTEAFFGQGTRLTVV.

This chain connects TRBV15 to TRBJ1-1, with TRBD1 identical over 8 bases. The CDR3 is 14 amino acids. V lost 5 bases and J lost 1; bases outside the gene matches: 3. Germline CDR1 reads LNHNV; CDR2 reads YYDKDF (reference sequence). CDR3 protein: CATSQDRANTEAFF. The CDR3 nucleotides are TGTGCCACCAGCCAGGACAGGGCGAACACTGAAGCTTTCTTT. The variable domain in full, completed from reference TRBV15 and TRBJ1-1, reads DAMVIQNPRYQVTQFGKPVTLSCSQTLNHNVMYWYQQKSSQAPKLLFHYYDKDFNNEADTPDNFQSRRPNTSFCFLDIRSPGLGDTAMYLCATSQDRANTEAFFGQGTRLTVV.

The rearrangement uses TRBV24-1 and TRBJ2-1, with 7 bases aligning to TRBD1. Germline V CDR1 and CDR2: KGHDR, SFDVKD. V shed 5 bases and J 0 bases; nucleotides not matched to a gene: 9. The CDR3 has 17 residues. Here the CDR3 reads CATSGTQGQSSYNEQFF. CDR3 sequence (DNA): TGTGCCACCAGTGGCACTCAGGGACAGAGCTCCTACAATGAGCAGTTCTTC.

This chain links TRBV9 with TRBJ2-7; 7 bases match TRBD2. The CDR3 extends over 14 amino acids. Trimming removed 4 bases from V and 4 bases from J; junction bases left unmatched: 8. Germline CDR1 is SGDLS and CDR2 is YYNGEE. The CDR3 reads CASSPRDYPYEQYF. The CDR3 bases are TGTGCCAGCAGCCCCCGGGACTACCCTTACGAGCAGTACTTC.

The rearrangement joins TRBV28 to TRBJ1-6; TRBD1 might be the D (5 bases). This CDR3 has 16 residues. V was cut by 2 bases and J by 7 bases, with 15 bases left in between. CDR1 and CDR2 (germline): MDHEN, SYDVKM. Written as DNA, the CDR3 is TGTGCCAGCAGTTTAACAGGCAGAGTAGGCAATTCACCCCTCCACTTT. Translation gives CASSLTGRVGNSPLHF.